Detailed here is one TCR beta chain. TCR beta chains were sequenced at survey level with immunoSEQ. TCRdb's table, derived via immunoSEQ multiplex PCR, lists solely in-frame clones and lacks some. The sample records about 68,000 clones, about 94% being singletons. Germline V CDR1 and CDR2: KGHDR, SFDVKD. CDR3 length equals 16 residues. V lost 3 bases and J lost 5; bases outside the gene matches: 6. What was sequenced was PBMCs. The receptor's source is a man aged 40-49 years with rheumatoid arthritis. The chain employs TRBV24-1 and TRBJ2-1; TRBD2 aligns across 10 bases. The CDR3 loop reads CATSDRAGGLDNEQFF. The CDR3 nucleotides are TGTGCCACCAGTGATCGAGCGGGAGGGCTAGACAATGAGCAGTTCTTC.